This T cell receptor beta chain is drawn from a study of T-cell memory formation after mild COVID-19 (dated by TCRdb to about 2021). Turning to the overall study: Most TCR sequence clusters were specific to one of the two donors. Longitudinal TCRalpha and TCRbeta repertoire sequencing tracked T-cell clones expanding and contracting after mild COVID-19 in a couple of donors. The cohort comprised two young, previously healthy adult volunteers, one female and one male. Broad study findings and their caveats: SARS-CoV-2 specificity of the second-wave clones peaking on day 37 was not confirmed. Contracting CD4+ clones were found mainly in CM and EM memory subsets, while CD8+ clones were enriched in EMRA. The study covered only two mild cases, and larger cohorts including severe cases with pre-infection samples were considered necessary. Some responding clones were detected in pre-infection memory, which suggested that pre-existing cross-reactive memory T cells had joined the SARS-CoV-2 response. From day 15 to 85, contracting clones showed balanced CD4/CD8 phenotypes, whereas a second wave of clones that expanded from day 15 to 37 leaned towards CD4+.

Looking up the germline V gene (reference sequence) yields CDR1 GTSNPN and CDR2 SVGIG. Cut back by 4 bases and 4 bases, the V and J ends lie 10 bases apart. Taken from cysteine to phenylalanine, the CDR3 has 13 residues. The entry retains the CDR3 DNA only, 39 bases that are in frame from base 1. Sequencing relied on an Illumina NovaSeq 6000. TCRalpha and TCRbeta cDNA libraries were built by 5'RACE with constant-segment primers, adding sample barcodes and unique molecular identifiers. RNA was extracted from every sample with Trizol reagent. Amplification of the libraries took two PCR steps, and the second step added a second sample barcode plus Illumina TruSeq adapters. The libraries were sequenced on an Illumina NovaSeq using 2 x 150 bp paired-end reads. Turning to the authors' computational methods: With migec v1.2.7, reads were demultiplexed and then collapsed into UMI-guided consensus sequences. Using mixcr v2.1.11, the UMI consensuses were aligned to TRA and TRB V and J templates and assembled into clonotypes. Expanded or contracted clonotypes were those called significant by both edgeR and NoisET, with noise models trained on biological replicates. edgeR calls used a false discovery rate-adjusted p below 0.01 and a log2 fold-change threshold of 1. As an exploratory analysis of dynamics, max-normalized trajectories of the 1000 most abundant clonotypes were examined by PCA with hierarchical clustering. Separately sequenced CD4+ and CD8+ repertoires were used to assign a CD4 or CD8 phenotype to each responding clone. TCRdb applied fastp at Q25 and MiXCR to the public reads, then kept only in-frame beta chains. Rows merge per CDR3 protein into single entries with the most common DNA and genes. The V and J calls were not made by the authors but by TCRdb's processing. A total of approximately 190,000 distinct CDR3 sequences appear in this sample, about 18% of them only once. The ten largest clones capture 2% to 3% of the sample.

Ficoll-Paque density gradient centrifugation was used to isolate PBMCs. This clonotype has just a few counts. Its antigen is still unknown. There are no base qualities to consult, and no much larger clone falls within one base. This clonotype was sampled from an adult woman who had mild COVID-19 (a few samples of this study predate the infection). The sample titles of this study are shuffled in the database, so cell type and time point are left out; the donor was told from shared clones. In this chain, TRBV30 is recombined with TRBJ1-4, with an unclear D gene assignment. The sample consisted of PBMCs or a T cell subset sorted from them (not recorded which). The bases are TGTGCCTGGACCCGAGGGCTTAATGAAAAACTGTTTTTT. The translation is CAWTRGLNEKLFF.